The rows below give T cell receptor beta chains drawn from one sample of a study of monozygotic twins with inflammatory bowel disease. TCRdb re-called the 5' RACE reads and gives one entry per CDR3 protein, without DNA. This sample's table has approximately 330,000 distinct CDR3 sequences. Material for sequencing was blood. Receptors originate from a human donor with ulcerative colitis or Crohn's disease, or a healthy co-twin of an affected twin (not recorded which). The CDR3 runs from the conserved cysteine through the conserved F or W. The order of the fields is CDR3 length, J gene, V gene, CDR3 protein.

len: 18; j_gene: TRBJ2-1; v_gene: TRBV9; CDR3aa: CASSVVMGSGGRLNEQFF
len: 16; j_gene: TRBJ2-3; v_gene: TRBV5-1; CDR3aa: CASSPLTSGLTDTQYF
len: 17; j_gene: TRBJ2-1; v_gene: TRBV20-1; CDR3aa: CSARDIIGGASYNEQFF
len: 17; j_gene: TRBJ2-7; v_gene: TRBV7-2; CDR3aa: CASSRATGTGTAYEQYF
len: 12; j_gene: TRBJ2-7; v_gene: TRBV7-2; CDR3aa: CASSLVGSQQYF
len: 12; j_gene: TRBJ2-7; v_gene: TRBV20-1; CDR3aa: CSAPDGTYEQYF
len: 16; j_gene: TRBJ2-3; v_gene: TRBV29-1; CDR3aa: CSGGDRGTRRTDTQYF
len: 17; j_gene: TRBJ2-1; v_gene: TRBV20-1; CDR3aa: CSAIPRGTASSYNEQFF
len: 16; j_gene: TRBJ2-2; v_gene: TRBV27; CDR3aa: CASKGGVAGVVGELFF
len: 16; j_gene: TRBJ2-1; v_gene: TRBV7-2; CDR3aa: CASSPRGAGTPNEQFF
len: 17; j_gene: TRBJ2-1; v_gene: TRBV6-1; CDR3aa: CASSEAPVVTGGHEQFF
len: 15; j_gene: TRBJ1-5; v_gene: TRBV20-1; CDR3aa: CSAKSRDRVDQPQHF
len: 11; j_gene: TRBJ1-2; v_gene: TRBV28; CDR3aa: CASTRGVGYTF
len: 17; j_gene: TRBJ2-2; v_gene: TRBV27; CDR3aa: CASSPLIGGGAPGELFF
len: 15; j_gene: TRBJ1-2; v_gene: TRBV29-1; CDR3aa: CSATRGQGGNYGYTF
len: 12; j_gene: TRBJ2-7; v_gene: TRBV20-1; CDR3aa: CSASGISYEQYF
len: 16; j_gene: TRBJ2-7; v_gene: TRBV29-1; CDR3aa: CSVEGADSGNSYEQYF
len: 16; j_gene: TRBJ1-2; v_gene: TRBV4-3; CDR3aa: CASSPSMGHGIYGYTF